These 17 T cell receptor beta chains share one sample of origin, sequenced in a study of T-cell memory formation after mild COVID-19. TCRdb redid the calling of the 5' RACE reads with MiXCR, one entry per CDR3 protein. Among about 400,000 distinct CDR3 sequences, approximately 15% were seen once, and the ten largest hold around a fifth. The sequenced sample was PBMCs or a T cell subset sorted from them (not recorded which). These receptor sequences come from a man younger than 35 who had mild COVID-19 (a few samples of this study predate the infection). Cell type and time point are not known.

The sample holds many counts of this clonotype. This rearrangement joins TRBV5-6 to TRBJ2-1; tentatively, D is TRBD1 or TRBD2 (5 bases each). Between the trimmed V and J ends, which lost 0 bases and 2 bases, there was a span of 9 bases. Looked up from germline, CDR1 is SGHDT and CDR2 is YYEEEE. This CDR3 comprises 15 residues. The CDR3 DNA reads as TGTGCCAGCAGCTTGGGGGGGACCACCTACAATGAGCAGTTCTTC. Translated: CASSLGGTTYNEQFF.

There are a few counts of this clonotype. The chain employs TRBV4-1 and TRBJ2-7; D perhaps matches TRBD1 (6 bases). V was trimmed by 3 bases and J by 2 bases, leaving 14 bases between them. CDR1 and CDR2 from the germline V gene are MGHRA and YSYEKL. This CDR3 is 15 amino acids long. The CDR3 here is CASSHPGQGTYEQYF. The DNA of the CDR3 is TGCGCCAGCAGCCACCCGGGGCAGGGGACCTACGAGCAGTACTTC.

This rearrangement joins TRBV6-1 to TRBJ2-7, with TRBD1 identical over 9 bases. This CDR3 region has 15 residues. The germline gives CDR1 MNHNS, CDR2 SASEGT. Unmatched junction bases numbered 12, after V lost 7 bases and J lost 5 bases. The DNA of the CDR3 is TGTGCCAGCACCTTACGGGACAGGGAGGGAGACGAGCAGTACTTC. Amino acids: CASTLRDREGDEQYF.

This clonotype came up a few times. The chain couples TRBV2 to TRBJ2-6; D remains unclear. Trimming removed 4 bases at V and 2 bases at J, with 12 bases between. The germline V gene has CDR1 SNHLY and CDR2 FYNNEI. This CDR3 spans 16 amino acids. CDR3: CASSAFRDPGANVLTF. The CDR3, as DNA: TGTGCCAGCAGTGCTTTCAGAGACCCTGGGGCCAACGTCCTGACTTTC. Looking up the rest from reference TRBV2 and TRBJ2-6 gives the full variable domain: EPEVTQTPSHQVTQMGQEVILRCVPISNHLYFYWYRQILGQKVEFLVSFYNNEISEKSEIFDDQFSVERPDGSNFTLKIRSTKLEDSAMYFCASSAFRDPGANVLTFGAGSRLTVL.

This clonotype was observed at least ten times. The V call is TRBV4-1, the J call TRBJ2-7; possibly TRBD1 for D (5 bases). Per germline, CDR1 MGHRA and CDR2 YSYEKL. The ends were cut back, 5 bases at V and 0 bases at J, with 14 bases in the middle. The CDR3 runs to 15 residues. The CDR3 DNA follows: TGCGCCAGCAGCTTAACACTGGACAACTCCTACGAGCAGTACTTC. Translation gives CASSLTLDNSYEQYF.

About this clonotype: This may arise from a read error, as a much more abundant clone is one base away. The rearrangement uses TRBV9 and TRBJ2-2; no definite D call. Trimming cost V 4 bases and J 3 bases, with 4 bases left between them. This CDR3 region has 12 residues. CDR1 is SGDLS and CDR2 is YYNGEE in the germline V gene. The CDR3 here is CASSSHTGELFF. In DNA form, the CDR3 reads TGTGCCAGCAGCTCTCACACCGGGGAGCTGTTTTTT.

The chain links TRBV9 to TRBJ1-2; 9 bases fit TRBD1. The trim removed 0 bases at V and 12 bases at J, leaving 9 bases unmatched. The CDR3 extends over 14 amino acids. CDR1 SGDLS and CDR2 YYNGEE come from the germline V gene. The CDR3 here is CASSVGRDRGVDTF. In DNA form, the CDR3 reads TGTGCCAGCAGCGTAGGTCGAGACAGGGGGGTTGACACCTTC.

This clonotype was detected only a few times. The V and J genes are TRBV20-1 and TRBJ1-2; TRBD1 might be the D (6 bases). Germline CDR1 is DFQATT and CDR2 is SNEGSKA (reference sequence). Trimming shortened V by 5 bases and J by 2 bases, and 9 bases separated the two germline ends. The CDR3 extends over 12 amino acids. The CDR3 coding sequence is TGCAGTGCTTACAGGGAAAACTATGGCTACACCTTC. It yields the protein CSAYRENYGYTF.

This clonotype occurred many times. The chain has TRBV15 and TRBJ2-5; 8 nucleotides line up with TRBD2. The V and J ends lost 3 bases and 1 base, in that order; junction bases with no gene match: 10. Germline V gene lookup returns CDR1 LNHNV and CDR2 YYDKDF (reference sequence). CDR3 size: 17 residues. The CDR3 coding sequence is TGTGCCACCAGCAGGCTCCGGGCGGGGGGCCGCCAAGAGACCCAGTACTTC. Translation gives CATSRLRAGGRQETQYF. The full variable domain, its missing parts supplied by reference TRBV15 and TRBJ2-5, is DAMVIQNPRYQVTQFGKPVTLSCSQTLNHNVMYWYQQKSSQAPKLLFHYYDKDFNNEADTPDNFQSRRPNTSFCFLDIRSPGLGDTAMYLCATSRLRAGGRQETQYFGPGTRLLVL.

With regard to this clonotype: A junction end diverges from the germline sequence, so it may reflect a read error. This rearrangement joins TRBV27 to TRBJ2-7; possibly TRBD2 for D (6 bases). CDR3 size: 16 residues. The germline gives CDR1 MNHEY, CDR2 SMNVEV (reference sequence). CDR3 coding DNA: TGTGACAGCACTACTAGCCTGGACTGGATTCCCTACGCGCAGTACTTC. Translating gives CDSTTSLDWIPYAQYF.

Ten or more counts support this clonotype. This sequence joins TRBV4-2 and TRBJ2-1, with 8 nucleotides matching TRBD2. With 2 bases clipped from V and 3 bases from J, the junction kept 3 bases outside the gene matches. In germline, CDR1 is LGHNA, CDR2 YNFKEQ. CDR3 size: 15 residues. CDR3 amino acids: CASSQLRGDYNEQFF. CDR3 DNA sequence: TGTGCCAGCAGCCAATTGCGGGGGGACTACAATGAGCAGTTCTTC.

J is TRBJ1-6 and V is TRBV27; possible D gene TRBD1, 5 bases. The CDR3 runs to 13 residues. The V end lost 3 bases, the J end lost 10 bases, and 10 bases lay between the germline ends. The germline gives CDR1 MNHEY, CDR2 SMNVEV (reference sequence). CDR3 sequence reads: CASSFGGGSPLHF. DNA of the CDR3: TGTGCCAGCAGTTTTGGGGGGGGGTCACCCCTCCACTTT.

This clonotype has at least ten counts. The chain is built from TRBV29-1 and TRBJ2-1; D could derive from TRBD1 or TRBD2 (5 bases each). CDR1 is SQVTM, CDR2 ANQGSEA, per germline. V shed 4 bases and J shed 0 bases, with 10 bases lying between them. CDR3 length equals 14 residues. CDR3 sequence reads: CSVGGASSYNEQFF. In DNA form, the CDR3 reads TGCAGCGTTGGAGGGGCAAGCTCCTACAATGAGCAGTTCTTC.

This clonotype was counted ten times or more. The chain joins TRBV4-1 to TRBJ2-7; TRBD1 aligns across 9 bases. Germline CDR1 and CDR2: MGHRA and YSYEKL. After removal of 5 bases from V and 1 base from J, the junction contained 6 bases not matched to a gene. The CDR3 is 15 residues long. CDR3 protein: CASSSTGGASYEQYF. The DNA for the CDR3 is TGCGCCAGCAGCTCGACAGGGGGGGCATCCTACGAGCAGTACTTC.

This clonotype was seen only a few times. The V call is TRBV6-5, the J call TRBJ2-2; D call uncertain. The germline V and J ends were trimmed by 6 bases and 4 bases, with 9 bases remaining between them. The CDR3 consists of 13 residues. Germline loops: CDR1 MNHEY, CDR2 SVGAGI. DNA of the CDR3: TGTGCCAGCAGCGGACGGGTCACCGGGGAGCTGTTTTTT. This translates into CASSGRVTGELFF.

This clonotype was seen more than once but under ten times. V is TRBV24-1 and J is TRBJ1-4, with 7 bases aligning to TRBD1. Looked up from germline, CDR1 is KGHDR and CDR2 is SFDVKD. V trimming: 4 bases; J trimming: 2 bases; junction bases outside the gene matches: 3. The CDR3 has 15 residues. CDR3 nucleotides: TGTGCCACCAGTGACTCGGACAGGACTAATGAAAAACTGTTTTTT. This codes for CATSDSDRTNEKLFF.

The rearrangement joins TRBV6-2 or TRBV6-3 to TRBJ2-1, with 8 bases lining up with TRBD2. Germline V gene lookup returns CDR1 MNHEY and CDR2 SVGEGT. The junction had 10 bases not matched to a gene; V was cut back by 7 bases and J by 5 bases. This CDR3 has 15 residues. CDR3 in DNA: TGTGCCAGCACCACCGGGAGGGCCCCTGACAATGAGCAGTTCTTC. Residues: CASTTGRAPDNEQFF.